This T cell receptor (beta chain) was recorded in a study of regulatory and conventional T cells in RAG deficiency. General study results and limits: These Omenn syndrome Treg sorts may hold peripherally activated cells instead.

As concerns this clone: Its matching antigen is unknown.

Regulatory T cells were sorted from blood as CD4+ CD25-high CD127-low cells. Sequenced by immunoSEQ multiplex PCR; TCRdb stores in-frame clones only, minus some. The sample holds over 15,000 clones, roughly 90% seen once. The ends lost 4 bases at V and 3 bases at J; junction bases unmatched: 5. CDR3 length equals 14 residues. The germline V gene encodes CDR1 MGHRA and CDR2 YSYEKL. The sample also formed part of further work on regulatory T cells. That work contributes: Amplification used 52 TRBV primers and 13 TRBJ primers. In patients, unique TRB V-J pairs were restricted and V/J usage skewed, especially in Tregs.

Sample: Tregs sorted from blood. The V call is TRBV4-1, the J call TRBJ2-7, with 8 nucleotides matching TRBD1. The receptor's source is a human donor in good health. The CDR3 nucleotides are TGCGCCAGCAGCCGACAGGGGTTGTACTACGAGCAGTACTTC. It encodes CASSRQGLYYEQYF.